This T cell receptor (beta chain) is drawn from a study of breast tumors, draining lymph nodes, adjacent tissues. In germline, CDR1 is SGHDT, CDR2 YYEEEE. V lost 1 base to trimming and J lost 2 bases, with 6 bases between them. This CDR3 spans 13 amino acids. TCRdb fed the multiplex PCR reads into MiXCR, producing one record per CDR3 protein. The table has 50,000 to 75,000 distinct CDR3 sequences, approximately 54% seen once. This clonotype was counted at least ten times. What it binds is unknown. Study results and limitations: The lymph node origin of tumor T cells was framed as consistent with a hypothesis, not demonstrated. Tumor repertoires ranked between lymph nodes and nontumor tissue in diversity, with V and J gene preferences.

Sequenced input: breast tumor tissue. The V gene is TRBV5-6, the J gene TRBJ1-2; unclear D gene. The sequence derives from a female donor with breast cancer. Some clones in this sample may be carry-over from other donors' samples. The CDR3 here is CASSLWGNYGYTF. The CDR3 coding sequence is TGTGCCAGCAGCTTGTGGGGAAACTATGGCTACACCTTC.